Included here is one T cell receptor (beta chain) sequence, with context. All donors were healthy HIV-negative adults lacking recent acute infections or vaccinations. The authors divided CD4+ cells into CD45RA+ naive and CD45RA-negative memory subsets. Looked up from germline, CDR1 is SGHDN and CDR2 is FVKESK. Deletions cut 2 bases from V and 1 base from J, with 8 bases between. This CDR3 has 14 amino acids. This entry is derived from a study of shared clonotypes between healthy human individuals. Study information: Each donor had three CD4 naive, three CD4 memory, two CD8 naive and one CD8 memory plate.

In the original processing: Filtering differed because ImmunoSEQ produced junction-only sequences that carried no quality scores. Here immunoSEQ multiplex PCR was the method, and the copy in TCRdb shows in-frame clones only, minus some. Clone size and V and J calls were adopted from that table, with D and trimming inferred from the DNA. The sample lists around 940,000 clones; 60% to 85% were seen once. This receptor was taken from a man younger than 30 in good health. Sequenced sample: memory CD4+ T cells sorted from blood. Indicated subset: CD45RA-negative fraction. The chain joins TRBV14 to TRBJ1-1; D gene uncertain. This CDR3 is CASSQINKNTEAFF. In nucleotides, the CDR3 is TGTGCCAGCAGCCAAATAAACAAGAACACTGAAGCTTTCTTT.